This TCR beta chain was profiled in a study of blood T cells in healthy people across ages. A second PCR of 7 to 11 cycles used a sample-barcoded 5' primer and a J-beta primer mix. From the 5' RACE reads, TCRdb called clonotypes with MiXCR, one entry per CDR3 protein. The sample records about 1.4 million distinct CDR3 sequences, roughly 60% being singletons. The CDR3 consists of 14 residues. Germline V lookup: CDR1 SEHNR, CDR2 FQNEAQ (reference sequence). Trimming pared 0 bases from V and 7 bases from J, leaving 11 bases between. The specimen sequenced was blood. The receptor was derived from a man younger than 35 in good health. This chain connects TRBV7-9 to TRBJ2-3; D is perhaps TRBD1 or TRBD2 (5 bases each). CDR3 sequence reads: CASSLAGGSHTQYF. The DNA for the CDR3 is TGTGCCAGCAGCTTAGCTGGGGGAAGCCATACGCAGTATTTT.